These 27 T cell receptor beta chains originate from one sample sequenced in a study of shared clonotypes between healthy human individuals. The method was immunoSEQ multiplex PCR; TCRdb's version includes in-frame clones alone and lacks a portion of them. The data hold 650,000 to 700,000 clones, with roughly 91% observed a single time. Material for sequencing was memory CD8+ T cells from PBMCs. Noted subset: CD45RO+ cells pooled with CCR7-negative TemRA cells. The source of these receptors is a man in his late teens or twenties in good health. Some clones in this sample may be carry-over from other donors' samples.

This chain joins TRBV6-5 and TRBJ2-5; D ambiguous. Germline V gene data show CDR1 as MNHEY and CDR2 as SVGAGI. CDR3 length: 8 amino acids. CDR3 in DNA: TGTGCGCGAAGGACCCAGTACTTC. Amino acids: CARRTQYF.

This clone was seen a single time. This chain joins TRBV9 and TRBJ2-2, with a possible D match to TRBD1 (6 bases). Per the germline V gene, CDR1 is SGDLS and CDR2 is YYNGEE. This CDR3 contains 17 residues. V was shortened by 1 base and J by 0 bases, with 13 bases between the two germline ends. The CDR3 nucleotides are TGTGCCAGCAGCGTATCCCAGGGGCGACCGAACACCGGGGAGCTGTTTTTT. Its translation: CASSVSQGRPNTGELFF.

The rearrangement joins TRBV7-9 to TRBJ2-3; TRBD2 aligns across 8 bases. Trimming cost V 2 bases and J 2 bases; bases outside gene matches: 9. Germline CDR1 is SEHNR and CDR2 is FQNEAQ (reference sequence). The CDR3 sequence is 17 residues long. The CDR3 DNA is TGTGCCAGCAGCTTATGGCCTAGCGGGTCACTCACAGATACGCAGTATTTT. This sequence encodes CASSLWPSGSLTDTQYF. The full variable domain, rest sourced from reference TRBV7-9 and TRBJ2-3, is DTGVSQNPRHKITKRGQNVTFRCDPISEHNRLYWYRQTLGQGPEFLTYFQNEAQLEKSRLLSDRFSAERPKGSFSTLEIQRTEQGDSAMYLCASSLWPSGSLTDTQYFGPGTRLTVL.

This chain connects TRBV28 to TRBJ2-7; 8 positions match TRBD2. The CDR3 consists of 13 residues. With 2 bases clipped from V and 6 bases from J, the junction kept 3 bases outside the gene matches. Germline lookup yields CDR1 MDHEN and CDR2 SYDVKM. Here the CDR3 reads CASSLGLAGEQYF. As DNA, the CDR3 is TGTGCCAGCAGTTTAGGTCTAGCGGGCGAGCAGTACTTC. Full variable domain (outside the CDR3, taken from reference TRBV28 and TRBJ2-7): DVKVTQSSRYLVKRTGEKVFLECVQDMDHENMFWYRQDPGLGLRLIYFSYDVKMKEKGDIPEGYSVSREKKERFSLILESASTNQTSMYLCASSLGLAGEQYFGPGTRLTVT.

V usage is TRBV11-2 and J usage is TRBJ2-1; perhaps D is TRBD1 or TRBD2 (6 bases each). The ends were cut back, 4 bases at V and 2 bases at J, with 15 bases in the middle. Germline V gene data show CDR1 as SGHAT and CDR2 as FQNNGV. The CDR3 extends over 16 amino acids. The CDR3: CASSSRAGQTYNEQFF. The CDR3, as DNA: TGTGCCAGCAGCTCGAGGGCGGGACAAACCTACAATGAGCAGTTCTTC.

The chain employs TRBV4-1 and TRBJ2-7, with D maybe TRBD1 (6 bases). This CDR3 spans 14 amino acids. Trimming took off 4 bases at V and 3 bases at J, with 13 bases between the two ends. Germline assignment: CDR1 MGHRA and CDR2 YSYEKL. CDR3 coding DNA: TGCGCCAGCAGCCTCCGGGACATACTCTACGAGCAGTACTTC. It codes for CASSLRDILYEQYF.

The rearrangement uses TRBV4-1 and TRBJ2-3, with no clear D. Trimming pared 2 bases from V and 7 bases from J, leaving 10 bases between. The CDR3 contains 13 residues. Germline V CDR1 and CDR2: MGHRA, YSYEKL. The CDR3 sequence: CASSQHEENTQYF. The CDR3 DNA is TGCGCCAGCAGCCAACACGAGGAGAATACGCAGTATTTT.

The chain uses TRBV27 and TRBJ2-7; D may correspond to TRBD1 or TRBD2 (6 bases each). Germline loops: CDR1 MNHEY, CDR2 SMNVEV (reference sequence). V was pared by 9 bases and J by 1 base, with 10 bases between. The CDR3 extends over 12 amino acids. The CDR3 nucleotides read TGTGCCAGTAGGGGGGTGTCCTACGAGCAGTACTTC. Protein sequence: CASRGVSYEQYF.

This CDR3 is CSVDTETEALWTSGRRFF. Here the CDR3 DNA reads TGCAGCGTTGACACGGAGACAGAGGCCCTTTGGACTAGCGGGAGACGGTTCTTC. This chain links TRBV29-1 with TRBJ2-1, with TRBD2 matching 13 bases. V lost 3 bases to trimming and J lost 15 bases; unmatched junction nucleotides: 23. The CDR3 consists of 18 residues. CDR1 and CDR2 from the germline V gene are SQVTM and ANQGSEA.

The J gene is TRBJ2-7, the V gene TRBV28; 7 bases match TRBD1. The CDR3 extends over 15 amino acids. Trimming at V came to 3 bases and at J to 0 bases, leaving 5 bases not matched to a gene. Germline V lookup: CDR1 MDHEN, CDR2 SYDVKM. The CDR3 region is CASSFAGTDSYEQYF. The CDR3 DNA is TGTGCCAGCAGTTTCGCCGGGACAGACTCCTACGAGCAGTACTTC.

V and J are TRBV7-2 and TRBJ2-7, with unresolved D. Trimming took 8 bases from V and 3 from J, leaving 20 bases between them. The germline V gene has CDR1 SGHTA and CDR2 FQGNSA. The CDR3 spans 15 residues. The CDR3 bases are TGTGCCAGCCAAGCATGGAACAGAGACAACTACGAGCAGTACTTC. It translates to CASQAWNRDNYEQYF.

J is TRBJ2-3 and V is TRBV11-2; D might be TRBD1 (5 bases). In germline, CDR1 is SGHAT, CDR2 FQNNGV. Trimming removed 3 bases from V and 3 bases from J, with 13 bases in between. This CDR3 comprises 15 residues. The CDR3, as DNA: TGTGCCAGCAGCTTTAGCACACAGGCGACAGATACGCAGTATTTT. Residues: CASSFSTQATDTQYF.

The CDR3 reads CASSNRDRAINEQFF. For the CDR3, the DNA is TGTGCCAGCAGCAACCGGGACAGAGCCATCAATGAGCAGTTCTTC. The chain links TRBV9 to TRBJ2-1, with 7 bases aligning to TRBD1. The germline gives CDR1 SGDLS, CDR2 YYNGEE. The CDR3 length is 15 residues. The V segment lost 4 bases and the J segment 6 bases; nucleotides outside the gene matches: 10. Combining the CDR3 with reference TRBV9 and TRBJ2-1 gives the whole variable domain DSGVTQTPKHLITATGQRVTLRCSPRSGDLSVYWYQQSLDQGLQFLIQYYNGEERAKGNILERFSAQQFPDLHSELNLSSLELGDSALYFCASSNRDRAINEQFFGPGTRLTVL.

The sample holds one count of this clone. V usage is TRBV4-1 and J usage is TRBJ2-5; 10 positions match TRBD1. The CDR3 length is 18 residues. Germline V lookup: CDR1 MGHRA, CDR2 YSYEKL. With V trimmed by 3 bases and J by 2 bases, 12 bases remained unmatched. The CDR3 bases are TGCGCCAGCAGCCAGCCGCCGGGACAGGGGACGGAACAAGAGACCCAGTACTTC. Protein sequence: CASSQPPGQGTEQETQYF.

The genes are TRBV13 and TRBJ2-1; tentative D call: TRBD2 (5 bases). The CDR3 consists of 14 residues. V was cut by 5 bases and J by 7 bases, with 15 bases left in between. The germline V gene has CDR1 PRHDT and CDR2 FYEKMQ (reference sequence). In DNA form, the CDR3 reads TGTGCCAGCAGCACCGGGCGGAGGATTAATGAGCAGTTCTTC. Its protein product is CASSTGRRINEQFF. Supplemented by reference TRBV13 and TRBJ2-1, the full variable domain reads AAGVIQSPRHLIKEKRETATLKCYPIPRHDTVYWYQQGPGQDPQFLISFYEKMQSDKGSIPDRFSAQQFSDYHSELNMSSLELGDSALYFCASSTGRRINEQFFGPGTRLTVL.

This clone has a single count. The rearrangement joins TRBV6-5 to TRBJ1-6; no firm D call. The CDR3 consists of 15 residues. V was pared by 7 bases and J by 4 bases, with 14 bases between. The germline CDR1 and CDR2 sequences are MNHEY and SVGAGI. The CDR3 sequence is CASKSGVAYNSPLHF. For the CDR3, the DNA is TGTGCCAGCAAAAGTGGGGTAGCTTATAATTCACCCCTCCACTTT.

The J gene is TRBJ2-7, the V gene TRBV19; 13 nucleotides line up with TRBD2. This CDR3 is built from 15 residues. Per germline, CDR1 LNHDA and CDR2 SQIVND (reference sequence). The V gene end was trimmed by 6 bases and the J gene end by 3 bases; junction bases not matched to a gene: 5. The CDR3 DNA reads TGTGCCAGTAGCCCGGGACTAGCGGGAAACTACGAGCAGTACTTC. This gives the protein CASSPGLAGNYEQYF.

CDR3 nucleotide sequence: TGTGCCAGCAGCCAAGATTCCGGACAGTATGCTGAAGCTTTCTTT. This encodes CASSQDSGQYAEAFF. V is TRBV14 and J is TRBJ1-1; weak D call: TRBD1 (6 bases). Germline V gives CDR1 SGHDN, CDR2 FVKESK. Trimming removed 0 bases from V and 6 bases from J, with 14 bases in between. The CDR3 sequence is 15 residues long.

The chain links TRBV28 to TRBJ1-5; possible D gene TRBD1, 6 bases. V was clipped by 5 bases and J by 5 bases, with 10 bases between them. Germline V gene lookup returns CDR1 MDHEN and CDR2 SYDVKM. CDR3 length: 13 residues. The CDR3, as DNA: TGTGCCAGCAGTAACAGGGCGTATCAGCCCCAGCATTTT. It translates to CASSNRAYQPQHF.

This sequence joins TRBV19 and TRBJ2-2; 8 bases match TRBD1. The CDR3 loop spans 17 amino acids. The ends lost 2 bases at V and 7 bases at J; junction bases unmatched: 12. From germline, CDR1 is LNHDA and CDR2 SQIVND (reference sequence). CDR3 sequence reads: CASSILPGQDIIGELFF. In DNA form, the CDR3 reads TGTGCCAGTAGTATACTGCCGGGACAGGATATTATCGGGGAGCTGTTTTTT.

The rearrangement links TRBV7-6 to TRBJ1-1, with 9 bases identical to TRBD1. The CDR3 length is 15 residues. V shed 5 bases, J shed 5 bases, and the junction held 9 bases outside the gene matches. Per the germline V gene, CDR1 is SGHVS and CDR2 is FNYEAQ. Here the CDR3 reads CASSHERQGVTEAFF. The CDR3 nucleotides are TGTGCCAGCAGCCACGAACGACAGGGGGTGACTGAAGCTTTCTTT. Variable domain in full (rest from reference TRBV7-6 and TRBJ1-1): GAGVSQSPRYKVTKRGQDVALRCDPISGHVSLYWYRQALGQGPEFLTYFNYEAQQDKSGLPNDRFSAERPEGSISTLTIQRTEQRDSAMYRCASSHERQGVTEAFFGQGTRLTVV.

This chain connects TRBV6-5 to TRBJ2-7; D is possibly TRBD2 (7 bases). V shed 5 bases and J shed 5 bases, with 13 bases lying between them. The CDR3 totals 13 residues. Germline CDR1 and CDR2: MNHEY and SVGAGI. DNA of the CDR3: TGTGCCAGCAGTCCTCGGGGGGCCCACGAGCAGTACTTC. Its protein product is CASSPRGAHEQYF.

The chain links TRBV7-9 to TRBJ2-7, with 9 nucleotides matching TRBD2. V lost 4 bases, J lost 4 bases, and 8 bases stayed unmatched. This CDR3 has 15 amino acids. The germline CDR1 and CDR2 sequences are SEHNR and FQNEAQ (reference sequence). The CDR3 DNA sequence: TGTGCCAGCAGCTCACCGGGACTAGCTTATTACGAGCAGTACTTC. Translated, it gives CASSSPGLAYYEQYF.

The rearrangement joins TRBV28 to TRBJ2-3, with D perhaps TRBD1 (6 bases). CDR1 is MDHEN and CDR2 is SYDVKM in the germline V gene. CDR3 size: 15 residues. Trimming shortened V by 7 bases and J by 3 bases, and 17 bases separated the two germline ends. In DNA form, the CDR3 reads TGTGCCAGCAACGCAAGGGGGAGTGGGACAGATACGCAGTATTTT. It translates to CASNARGSGTDTQYF. The full variable domain, its missing parts supplied by reference TRBV28 and TRBJ2-3, is DVKVTQSSRYLVKRTGEKVFLECVQDMDHENMFWYRQDPGLGLRLIYFSYDVKMKEKGDIPEGYSVSREKKERFSLILESASTNQTSMYLCASNARGSGTDTQYFGPGTRLTVL.

The J gene is TRBJ2-1, the V gene TRBV6-8; D remains ambiguous. V gave up 2 bases and J gave up 2 bases, with 10 bases separating them. Looked up from germline, CDR1 is MNHGY and CDR2 is SAAAGT. The CDR3 loop spans 15 amino acids. The CDR3 nucleotides are TGTGCCAGCAGTTACAGGACGGGCGCCTACAATGAGCAGTTCTTC. This sequence encodes CASSYRTGAYNEQFF.

V is TRBV7-9 and J is TRBJ2-1; no reliable D call. The CDR3 is made up of 13 amino acids. Germline values: CDR1 SEHNR, CDR2 FQNEAQ (reference sequence). The V and J ends lost 7 bases and 4 bases respectively, with 11 bases between them. DNA of the CDR3: TGTGCCAGCACCGCCCTTGGGTACAATGAGCAGTTCTTC. Its translation is CASTALGYNEQFF.

Worth noting for this clone: The same CDR3 also results from other DNA sequences found in this sample. The chain uses TRBV19 and TRBJ1-1; D is unclear. CDR1 is LNHDA, CDR2 SQIVND, per germline (reference sequence). The CDR3 contains 13 residues. V lost 4 bases and J lost 4, with 10 bases in between. In nucleotides, the CDR3 is TGTGCCAGTAGTAATATTCGAGGCACTGAAGCTTTCTTT. It yields the protein CASSNIRGTEAFF.